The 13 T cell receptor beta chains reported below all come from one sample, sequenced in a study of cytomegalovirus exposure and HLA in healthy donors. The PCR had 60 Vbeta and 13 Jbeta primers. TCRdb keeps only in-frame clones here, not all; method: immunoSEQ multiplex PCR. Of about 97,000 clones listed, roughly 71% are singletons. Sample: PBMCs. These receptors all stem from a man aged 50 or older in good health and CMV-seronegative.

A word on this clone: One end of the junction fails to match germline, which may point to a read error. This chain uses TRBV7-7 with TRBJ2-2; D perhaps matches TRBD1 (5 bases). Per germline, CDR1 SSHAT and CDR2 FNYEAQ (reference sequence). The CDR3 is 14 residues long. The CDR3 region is CASSPQGFTGELFF. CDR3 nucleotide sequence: TGTGCTAGCAGCCCCCAGGGTTTCACCGGGGAGCTGTTTTTT.

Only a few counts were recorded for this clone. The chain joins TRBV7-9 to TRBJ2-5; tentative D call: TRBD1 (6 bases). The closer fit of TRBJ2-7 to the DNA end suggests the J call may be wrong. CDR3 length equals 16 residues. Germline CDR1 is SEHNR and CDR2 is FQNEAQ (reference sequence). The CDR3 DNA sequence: TGTGCCAGCAGCTCGCCCCGGACAGTAAATCCTTACGAGCAGTACTTC. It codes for CASSSPRTVNPYEQYF.

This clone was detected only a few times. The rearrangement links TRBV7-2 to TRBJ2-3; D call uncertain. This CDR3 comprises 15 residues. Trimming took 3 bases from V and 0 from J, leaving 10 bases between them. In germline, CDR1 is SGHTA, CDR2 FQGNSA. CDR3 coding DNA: TGTGCCAGCAGCTTCTCAAGTACTAGCACAGATACGCAGTATTTT. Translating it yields CASSFSSTSTDTQYF. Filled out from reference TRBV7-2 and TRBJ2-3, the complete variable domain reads GAGVSQSPSNKVTEKGKDVELRCDPISGHTALYWYRQSLGQGLEFLIYFQGNSAPDKSGLPSDRFSAERTGGSVSTLTIQRTQQEDSAVYLCASSFSSTSTDTQYFGPGTRLTVL.

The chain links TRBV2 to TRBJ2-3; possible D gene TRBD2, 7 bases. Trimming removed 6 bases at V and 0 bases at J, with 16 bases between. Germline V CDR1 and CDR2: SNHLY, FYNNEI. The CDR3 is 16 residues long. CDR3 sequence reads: CASRRGGGSSTDTQYF. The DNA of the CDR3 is TGTGCCAGCAGGAGAGGGGGGGGATCAAGCACAGATACGCAGTATTTT.

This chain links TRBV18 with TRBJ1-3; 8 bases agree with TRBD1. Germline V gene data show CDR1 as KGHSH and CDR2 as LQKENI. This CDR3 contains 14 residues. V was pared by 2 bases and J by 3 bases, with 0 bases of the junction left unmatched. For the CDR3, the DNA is TGTGCCAGCTCACCAGGACAGGGTGGAAACACCATATATTTT. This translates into CASSPGQGGNTIYF.

Written as DNA, the CDR3 is TGTGCCAGCAGTTGGCGGGAGGCTGGAAACACCATATATTTT. Protein sequence: CASSWREAGNTIYF. The rearrangement joins TRBV6-5 to TRBJ1-3, with unresolved D. This CDR3 has 14 residues. Trimming left V 4 bases short and J 2 bases short, with 9 bases between. CDR1 and CDR2 from the germline V gene are MNHEY and SVGAGI.

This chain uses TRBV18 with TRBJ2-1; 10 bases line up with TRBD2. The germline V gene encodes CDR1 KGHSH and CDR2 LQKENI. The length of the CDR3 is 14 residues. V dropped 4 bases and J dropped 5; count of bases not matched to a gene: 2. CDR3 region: CASSLTSGNNEQFF. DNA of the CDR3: TGTGCCAGCTCACTCACTAGCGGGAACAATGAGCAGTTCTTC.

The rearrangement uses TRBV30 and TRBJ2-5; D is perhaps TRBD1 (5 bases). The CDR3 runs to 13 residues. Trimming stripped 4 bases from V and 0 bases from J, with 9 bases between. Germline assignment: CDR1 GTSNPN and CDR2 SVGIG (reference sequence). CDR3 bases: TGTGCCTGGAAGTTCAGGGACCAAGAGACCCAGTACTTC. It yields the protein CAWKFRDQETQYF. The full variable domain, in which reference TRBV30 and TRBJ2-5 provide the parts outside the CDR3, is SQTIHQWPATLVQPVGSPLSLECTVEGTSNPNLYWYRQAAGRGLQLLFYSVGIGQISSEVPQNLSASRPQDRQFILSSKKLLLSDSGFYLCAWKFRDQETQYFGPGTRLLVL.

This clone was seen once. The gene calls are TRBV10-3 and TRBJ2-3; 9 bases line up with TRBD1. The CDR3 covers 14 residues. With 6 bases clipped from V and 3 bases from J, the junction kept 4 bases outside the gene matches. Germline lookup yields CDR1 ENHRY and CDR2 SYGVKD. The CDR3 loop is CAIRGTGKTDTQYF. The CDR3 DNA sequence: TGTGCCATCAGGGGGACAGGGAAGACAGATACGCAGTATTTT.

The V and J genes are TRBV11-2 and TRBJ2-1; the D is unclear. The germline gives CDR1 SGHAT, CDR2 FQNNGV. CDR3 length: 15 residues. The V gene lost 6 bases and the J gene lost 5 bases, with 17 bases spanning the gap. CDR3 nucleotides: TGTGCCAGCAGGCCCCTAGGTCACCTAGACAATGAGCAGTTCTTC. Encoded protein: CASRPLGHLDNEQFF.

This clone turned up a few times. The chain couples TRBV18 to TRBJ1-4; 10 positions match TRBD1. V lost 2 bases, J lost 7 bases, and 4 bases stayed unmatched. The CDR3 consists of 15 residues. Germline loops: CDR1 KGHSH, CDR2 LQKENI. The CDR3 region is CASSPSRDRGEKLFF. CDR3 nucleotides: TGTGCCAGCTCACCAAGCCGGGACAGGGGTGAAAAACTGTTTTTT.

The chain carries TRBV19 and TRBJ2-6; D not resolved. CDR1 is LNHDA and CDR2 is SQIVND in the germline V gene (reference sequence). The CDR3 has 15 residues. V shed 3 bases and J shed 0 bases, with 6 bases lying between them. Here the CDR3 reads CASSMFLSGANVLTF. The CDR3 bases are TGTGCCAGTAGTATGTTCCTCTCTGGGGCCAACGTCCTGACTTTC.

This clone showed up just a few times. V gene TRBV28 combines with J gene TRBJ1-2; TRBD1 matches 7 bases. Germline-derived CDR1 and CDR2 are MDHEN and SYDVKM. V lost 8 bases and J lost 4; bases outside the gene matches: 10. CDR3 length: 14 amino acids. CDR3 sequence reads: CASCPPGQTYGYTF. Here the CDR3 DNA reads TGTGCCAGCTGCCCCCCGGGACAGACCTATGGCTACACCTTC.